This TCR beta chain was identified in a study of blood T cell repertoires in COVID-19. The CDR3 covers 16 residues. The germline CDR1 and CDR2 sequences are KGHSH and LQKENI. Trimming left V 3 bases short and J 7 bases short, with 16 bases between. Profiled with immunoSEQ multiplex PCR; TCRdb holds only in-frame clones, not every one. The sample lists around 72,000 clones; about 87% were seen once. The chain couples TRBV18 to TRBJ1-6; D call uncertain. Specimen: peripheral blood. This TCR derives from a woman aged 50 to 60 with acute or convalescent COVID-19. The CDR3 sequence: CASSPTVGRQNSPLHF. CDR3 in DNA: TGTGCCAGCTCACCTACAGTTGGGAGGCAGAATTCACCCCTCCACTTT.